This TCR beta chain originates from a study of a mutant IDH1 vaccine in newly diagnosed glioma. Study in general: Beginning 4-6 weeks after radiotherapy alone, or with temozolomide cycles, vaccination took place. Therapy received beforehand was radiotherapy, temozolomide, or both, with most patients given both.

Time point here: week 11, during vaccination. In the vaccine, a single dose held 300 ug of the mutant IDH1 20-mer peptide, along with topical imiquimod. Donor tumors were new WHO grade 3 or 4 IDH1-mutant, ATRX-lost astrocytomas. About this clone: The antigen remains undetermined.

Notes on the study in general: Vaccine-induced immune responses occurred in 90% to 95% of patients.

Germline CDR1 GTSNPN, CDR2 SVGIG (reference sequence). The junction had 4 bases not matched to a gene; V was cut back by 1 base and J by 2 bases. This CDR3 spans 14 amino acids. Measured with immunoSEQ multiplex PCR; TCRdb has only the in-frame clones, and not every one. The table shows under 150,000 clones, with roughly 78% occurring only once. The sequence was collected from a man aged 35 to 55 with glioma. This rearrangement joins TRBV30 to TRBJ1-2; 7 nucleotides match TRBD1. The sequences come from PBMCs, collected from a glioma patient whose treatment included an IDH1 peptide vaccine. The CDR3 reads CAWSGTGANYGYTF. The DNA for the CDR3 is TGTGCCTGGAGTGGGACAGGAGCCAACTATGGCTACACCTTC.